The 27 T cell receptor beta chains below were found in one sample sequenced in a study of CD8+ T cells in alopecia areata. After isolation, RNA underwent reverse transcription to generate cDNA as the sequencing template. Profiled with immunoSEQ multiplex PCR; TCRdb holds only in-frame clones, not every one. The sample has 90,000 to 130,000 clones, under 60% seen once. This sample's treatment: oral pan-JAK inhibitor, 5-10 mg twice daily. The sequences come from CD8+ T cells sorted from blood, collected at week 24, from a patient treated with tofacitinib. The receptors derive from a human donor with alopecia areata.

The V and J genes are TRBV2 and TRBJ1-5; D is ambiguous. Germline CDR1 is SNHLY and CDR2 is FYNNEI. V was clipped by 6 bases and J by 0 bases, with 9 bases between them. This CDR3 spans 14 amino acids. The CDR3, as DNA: TGTGCCAGCAGCGGGGAGGGTAGCAATCAGCCCCAGCATTTT. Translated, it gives CASSGEGSNQPQHF.

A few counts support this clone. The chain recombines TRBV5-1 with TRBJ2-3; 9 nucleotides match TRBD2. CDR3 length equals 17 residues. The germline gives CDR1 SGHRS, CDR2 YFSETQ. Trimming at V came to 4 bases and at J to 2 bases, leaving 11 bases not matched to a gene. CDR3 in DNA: TGCGCCAGCAGCCCCCTTGGAAGCGGGGGGCCCACAGATACGCAGTATTTT. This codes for CASSPLGSGGPTDTQYF.

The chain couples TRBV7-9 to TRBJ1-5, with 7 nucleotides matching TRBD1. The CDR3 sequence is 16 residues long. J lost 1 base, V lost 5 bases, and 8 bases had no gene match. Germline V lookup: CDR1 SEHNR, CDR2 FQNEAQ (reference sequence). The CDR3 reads CASSTWTGLSNQPQHF. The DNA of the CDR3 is TGTGCCAGCAGCACCTGGACAGGTTTAAGCAATCAGCCCCAGCATTTT. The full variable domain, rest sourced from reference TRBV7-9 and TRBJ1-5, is DTGVSQNPRHKITKRGQNVTFRCDPISEHNRLYWYRQTLGQGPEFLTYFQNEAQLEKSRLLSDRFSAERPKGSFSTLEIQRTEQGDSAMYLCASSTWTGLSNQPQHFGDGTRLSIL.

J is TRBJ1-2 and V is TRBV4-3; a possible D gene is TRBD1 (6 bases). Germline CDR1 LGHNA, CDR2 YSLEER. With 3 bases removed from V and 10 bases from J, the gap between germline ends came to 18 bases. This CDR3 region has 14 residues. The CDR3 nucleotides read TGCGCCAGCAGCCATCACCGGGACATCGAGGACTACACCTTC. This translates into CASSHHRDIEDYTF.

CDR3 nucleotide sequence: TGTGCCAGCACCCTAATTGTCAGTTACGAGCAGTACTTC. Residues: CASTLIVSYEQYF. The genes are TRBV2 and TRBJ2-7; D unresolved. The CDR3 is 13 amino acids. Germline V gene sequence: CDR1 SNHLY, CDR2 FYNNEI. Trimming stripped 7 bases from V and 4 bases from J, with 14 bases between. Full variable domain (outside the CDR3, taken from reference TRBV2 and TRBJ2-7): EPEVTQTPSHQVTQMGQEVILRCVPISNHLYFYWYRQILGQKVEFLVSFYNNEISEKSEIFDDQFSVERPDGSNFTLKIRSTKLEDSAMYFCASTLIVSYEQYFGPGTRLTVT.

The CDR3 bases are TGCGCCAGCAGCTTATCAGGGGCAGATACGCAGTATTTT. It specifies CASSLSGADTQYF. The chain joins TRBV5-1 to TRBJ2-3; TRBD1 is a possible D gene (6 bases). V lost 2 bases, J lost 4 bases, and 8 bases lay in between. Germline values: CDR1 SGHRS, CDR2 YFSETQ. This CDR3 contains 13 residues.

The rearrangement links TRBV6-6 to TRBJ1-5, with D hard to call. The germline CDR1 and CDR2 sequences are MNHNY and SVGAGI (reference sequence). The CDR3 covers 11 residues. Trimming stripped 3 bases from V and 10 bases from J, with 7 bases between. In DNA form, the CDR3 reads TGTGCCAGCAGTTATCCGGACCCCCAGCATTTT. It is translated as CASSYPDPQHF.

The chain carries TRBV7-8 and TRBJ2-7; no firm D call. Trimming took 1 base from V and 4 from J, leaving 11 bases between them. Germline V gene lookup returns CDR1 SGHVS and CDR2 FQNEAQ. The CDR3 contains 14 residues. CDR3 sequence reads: CASSLEWQTYEQYF. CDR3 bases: TGTGCCAGCAGCTTAGAATGGCAGACATACGAGCAGTACTTC. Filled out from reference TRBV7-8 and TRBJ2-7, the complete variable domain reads GAGVSQSPRYKVAKRGQDVALRCDPISGHVSLFWYQQALGQGPEFLTYFQNEAQLDKSGLPSDRFFAERPEGSVSTLKIQRTQQEDSAVYLCASSLEWQTYEQYFGPGTRLTVT.

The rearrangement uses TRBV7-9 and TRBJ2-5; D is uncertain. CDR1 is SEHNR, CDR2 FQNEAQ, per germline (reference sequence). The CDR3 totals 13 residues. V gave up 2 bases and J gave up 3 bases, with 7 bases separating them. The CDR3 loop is CASSLTEEETQYF. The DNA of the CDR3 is TGTGCCAGCAGCTTAACTGAAGAAGAGACCCAGTACTTC.

CDR3 coding DNA: TGCAGCGTTGTAGGGGACAGGGGCTACAATGAGCAGTTCTTC. Translating it yields CSVVGDRGYNEQFF. The chain links TRBV29-1 to TRBJ2-1; 10 bases match TRBD1. Germline assignment: CDR1 SQVTM and CDR2 ANQGSEA. The CDR3 sequence is 14 residues long. V gave up 4 bases and J gave up 3 bases; unmatched junction bases: 3.

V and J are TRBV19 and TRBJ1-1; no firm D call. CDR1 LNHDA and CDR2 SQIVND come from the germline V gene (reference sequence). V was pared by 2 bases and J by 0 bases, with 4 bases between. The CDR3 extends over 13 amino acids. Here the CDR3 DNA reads TGTGCCAGTAGTATATTCCTGAACACTGAAGCTTTCTTT. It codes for CASSIFLNTEAFF.

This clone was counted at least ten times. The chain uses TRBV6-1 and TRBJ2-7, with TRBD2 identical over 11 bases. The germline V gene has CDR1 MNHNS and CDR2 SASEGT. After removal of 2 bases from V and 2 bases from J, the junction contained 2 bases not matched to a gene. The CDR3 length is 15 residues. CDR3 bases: TGTGCCAGCAGTGAAACTAGCGGGGGCCCCTACGAGCAGTACTTC. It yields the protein CASSETSGGPYEQYF.

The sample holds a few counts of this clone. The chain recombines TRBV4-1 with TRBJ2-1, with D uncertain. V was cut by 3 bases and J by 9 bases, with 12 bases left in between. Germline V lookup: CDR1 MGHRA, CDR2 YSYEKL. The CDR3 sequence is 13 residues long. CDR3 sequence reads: CASSHGSEGEQFF. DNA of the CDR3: TGCGCCAGCAGCCACGGGTCTGAAGGTGAGCAGTTCTTC.

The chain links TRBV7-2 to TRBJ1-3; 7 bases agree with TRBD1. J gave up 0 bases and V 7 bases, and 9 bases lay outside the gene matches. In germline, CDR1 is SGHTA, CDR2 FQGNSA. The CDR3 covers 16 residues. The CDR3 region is CASTVPWTGSGNTIYF. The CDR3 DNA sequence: TGTGCCAGCACTGTACCCTGGACAGGCTCTGGAAACACCATATATTTT.

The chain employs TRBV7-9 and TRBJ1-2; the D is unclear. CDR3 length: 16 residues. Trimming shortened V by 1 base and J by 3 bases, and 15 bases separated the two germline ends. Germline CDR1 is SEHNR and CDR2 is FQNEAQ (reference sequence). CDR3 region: CASSLVGTEPHYGYTF. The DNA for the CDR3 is TGTGCCAGCAGCTTAGTGGGCACCGAACCCCACTATGGCTACACCTTC. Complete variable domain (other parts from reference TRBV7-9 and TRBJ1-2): DTGVSQNPRHKITKRGQNVTFRCDPISEHNRLYWYRQTLGQGPEFLTYFQNEAQLEKSRLLSDRFSAERPKGSFSTLEIQRTEQGDSAMYLCASSLVGTEPHYGYTFGSGTRLTVV.

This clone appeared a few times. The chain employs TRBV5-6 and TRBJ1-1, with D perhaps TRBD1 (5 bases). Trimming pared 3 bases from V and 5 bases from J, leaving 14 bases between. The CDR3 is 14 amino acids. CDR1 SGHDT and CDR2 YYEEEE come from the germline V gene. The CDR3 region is CASSSDQGETEAFF. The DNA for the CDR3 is TGTGCCAGCAGCTCGGACCAGGGTGAGACTGAAGCTTTCTTT.

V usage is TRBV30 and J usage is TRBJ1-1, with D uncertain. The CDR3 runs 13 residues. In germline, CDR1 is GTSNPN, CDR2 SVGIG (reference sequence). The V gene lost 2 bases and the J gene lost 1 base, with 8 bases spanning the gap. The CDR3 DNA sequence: TGTGCCTGGAGTCTAAATGAGAACACTGAAGCTTTCTTT. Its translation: CAWSLNENTEAFF.

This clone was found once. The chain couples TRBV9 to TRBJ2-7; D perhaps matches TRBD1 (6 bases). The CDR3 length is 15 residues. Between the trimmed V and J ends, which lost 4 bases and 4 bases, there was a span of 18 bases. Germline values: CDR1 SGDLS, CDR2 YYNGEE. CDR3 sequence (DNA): TGTGCCAGCAGCCCCCCTCACACCAGGGGTTACGAGCAGTACTTC. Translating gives CASSPPHTRGYEQYF.

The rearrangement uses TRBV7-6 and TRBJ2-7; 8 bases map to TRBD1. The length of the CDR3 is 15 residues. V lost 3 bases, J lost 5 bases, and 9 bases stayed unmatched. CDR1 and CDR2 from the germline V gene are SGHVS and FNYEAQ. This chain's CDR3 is CASSFGQGARNEQYF. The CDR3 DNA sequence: TGTGCCAGCAGCTTCGGGCAGGGGGCGAGGAACGAGCAGTACTTC. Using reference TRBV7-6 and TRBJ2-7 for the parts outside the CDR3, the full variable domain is GAGVSQSPRYKVTKRGQDVALRCDPISGHVSLYWYRQALGQGPEFLTYFNYEAQQDKSGLPNDRFSAERPEGSISTLTIQRTEQRDSAMYRCASSFGQGARNEQYFGPGTRLTVT.

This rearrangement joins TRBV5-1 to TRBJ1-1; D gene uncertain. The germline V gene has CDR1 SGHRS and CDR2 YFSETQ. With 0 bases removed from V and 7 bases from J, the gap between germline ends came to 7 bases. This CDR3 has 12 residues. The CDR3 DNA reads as TGCGCCAGCAGCTTGGTTGGAGGTGAAGCTTTCTTT. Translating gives CASSLVGGEAFF.

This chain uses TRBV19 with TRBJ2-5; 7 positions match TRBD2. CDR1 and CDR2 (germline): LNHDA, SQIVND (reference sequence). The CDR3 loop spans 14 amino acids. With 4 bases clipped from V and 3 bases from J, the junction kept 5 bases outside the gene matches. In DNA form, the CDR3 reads TGTGCCAGTAGTACCCCCGCGGGGGAAGAGACCCAGTACTTC. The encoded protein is CASSTPAGEETQYF.

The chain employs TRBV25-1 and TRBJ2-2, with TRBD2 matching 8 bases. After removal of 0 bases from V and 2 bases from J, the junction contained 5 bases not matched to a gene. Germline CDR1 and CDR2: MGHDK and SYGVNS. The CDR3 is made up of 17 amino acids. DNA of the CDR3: TGTGCCAGCAGTGAATACGGGGGGGCCTCTAACACCGGGGAGCTGTTTTTT. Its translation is CASSEYGGASNTGELFF. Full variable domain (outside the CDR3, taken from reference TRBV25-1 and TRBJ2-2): EADIYQTPRYLVIGTGKKITLECSQTMGHDKMYWYQQDPGMELHLIHYSYGVNSTEKGDLSSESTVSRIRTEHFPLTLESARPSHTSQYLCASSEYGGASNTGELFFGEGSRLTVL.

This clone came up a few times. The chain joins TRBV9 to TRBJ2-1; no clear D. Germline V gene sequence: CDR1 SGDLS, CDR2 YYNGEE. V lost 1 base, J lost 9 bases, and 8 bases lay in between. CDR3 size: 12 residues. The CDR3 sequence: CASSVNPLEQFF. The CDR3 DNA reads TGTGCCAGCAGCGTAAACCCCCTTGAGCAGTTCTTC. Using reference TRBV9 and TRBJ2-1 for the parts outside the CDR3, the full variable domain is DSGVTQTPKHLITATGQRVTLRCSPRSGDLSVYWYQQSLDQGLQFLIQYYNGEERAKGNILERFSAQQFPDLHSELNLSSLELGDSALYFCASSVNPLEQFFGPGTRLTVL.

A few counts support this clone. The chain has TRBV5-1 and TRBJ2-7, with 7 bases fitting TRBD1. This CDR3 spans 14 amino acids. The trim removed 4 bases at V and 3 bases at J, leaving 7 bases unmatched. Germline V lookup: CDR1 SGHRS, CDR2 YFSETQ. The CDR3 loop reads CASSHRDRVYEQYF. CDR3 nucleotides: TGCGCCAGCAGCCACCGGGACAGAGTCTACGAGCAGTACTTC.

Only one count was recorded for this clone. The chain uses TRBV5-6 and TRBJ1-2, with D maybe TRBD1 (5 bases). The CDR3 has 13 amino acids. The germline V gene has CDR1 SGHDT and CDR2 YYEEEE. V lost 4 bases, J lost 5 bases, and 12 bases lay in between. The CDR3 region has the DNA TGTGCCAGCAGCCTTACAGGAAAATATGGCTACACCTTC. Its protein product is CASSLTGKYGYTF.

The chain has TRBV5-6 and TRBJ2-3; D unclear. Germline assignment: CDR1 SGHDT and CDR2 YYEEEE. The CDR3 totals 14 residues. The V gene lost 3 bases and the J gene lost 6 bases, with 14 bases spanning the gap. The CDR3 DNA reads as TGTGCCAGCAGCTACGGCCCGATCCTGGATACGCAGTATTTT. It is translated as CASSYGPILDTQYF.

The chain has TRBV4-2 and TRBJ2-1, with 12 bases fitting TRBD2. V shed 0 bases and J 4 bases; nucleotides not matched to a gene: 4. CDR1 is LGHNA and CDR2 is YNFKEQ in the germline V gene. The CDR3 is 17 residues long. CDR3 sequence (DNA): TGTGCCAGCAGCCAAGAGACTAGCGGGGGTTTTTACAATGAGCAGTTCTTC. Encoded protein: CASSQETSGGFYNEQFF.